This T cell receptor beta chain was captured by sequencing in a study of shared clonotypes between healthy human individuals. As for the study in general: Aged between 18 and 49, the donors were a couple of women and three men. Broader study findings: Naive subsets generally had larger estimated richness than memory subsets. Sequencing of the sorted subsets was shown by rarefaction to be incomplete despite large depth.

Details on this clone: As yet, its antigen is unknown.

Across several immunoSEQ plates, the genomic DNA of each subset was split evenly. Only in-frame clones appear in the TCRdb table, and some are missing; sequencing was by immunoSEQ multiplex PCR. The sample comprises about 2.3 million clones, over 90% of which are singletons, and 0.35% to 0.5% rests with the top ten. Germline V gives CDR1 SGHDT, CDR2 YYEEEE. The CDR3 is 18 residues long. V lost 5 bases and J lost 3; bases outside the gene matches: 14. The V and J genes are TRBV5-6 and TRBJ2-3; 11 nucleotides line up with TRBD2. The sequenced sample was naive CD4+ T cells from PBMCs. Indicated subset: CD45RA+ positively selected. The clonotype originates from a man aged 18 to 35 in good health. Some clones in this sample may be carry-over from other donors' samples. The DNA for the CDR3 is TGTGCCAGCAGAGTAGCGGGAGGGCCCTCCCGAGTAACAGATACGCAGTATTTT. Protein: CASRVAGGPSRVTDTQYF. Full variable domain (rest looked up from reference TRBV5-6 and TRBJ2-3): DAGVTQSPTHLIKTRGQQVTLRCSPKSGHDTVSWYQQALGQGPQFIFQYYEEEERQRGNFPDRFSGHQFPNYSSELNVNALLLGDSALYLCASRVAGGPSRVTDTQYFGPGTRLTVL.